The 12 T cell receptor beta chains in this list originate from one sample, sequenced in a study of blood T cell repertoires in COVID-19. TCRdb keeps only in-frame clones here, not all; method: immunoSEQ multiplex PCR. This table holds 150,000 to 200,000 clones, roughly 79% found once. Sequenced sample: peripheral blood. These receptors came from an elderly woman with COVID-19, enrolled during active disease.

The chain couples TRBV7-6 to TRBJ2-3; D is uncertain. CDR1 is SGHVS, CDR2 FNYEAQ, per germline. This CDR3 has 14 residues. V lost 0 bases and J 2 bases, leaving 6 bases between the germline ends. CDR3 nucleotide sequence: TGTGCCAGCAGCTTAGCTATCCTCACAGATACGCAGTATTTT. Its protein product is CASSLAILTDTQYF.

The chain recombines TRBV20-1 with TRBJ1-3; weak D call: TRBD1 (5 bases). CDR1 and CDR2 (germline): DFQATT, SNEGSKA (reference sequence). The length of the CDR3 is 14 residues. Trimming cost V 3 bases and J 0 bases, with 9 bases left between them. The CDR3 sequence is CSASSRVSGNTIYF. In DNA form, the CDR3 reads TGCAGTGCTAGTTCCAGGGTCTCTGGAAACACCATATATTTT.

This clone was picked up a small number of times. CDR3 sequence (DNA): TGTGCCAGTAGTATGAGCTGGAGGTCTGGGACTGAAGCTTTCTTT. It specifies CASSMSWRSGTEAFF. V and J are TRBV19 and TRBJ1-1; D uncertain. The V end was cut by 3 bases, the J end by 5 bases, with 16 bases between. Germline CDR1 and CDR2: LNHDA and SQIVND (reference sequence). This CDR3 is 15 amino acids long.

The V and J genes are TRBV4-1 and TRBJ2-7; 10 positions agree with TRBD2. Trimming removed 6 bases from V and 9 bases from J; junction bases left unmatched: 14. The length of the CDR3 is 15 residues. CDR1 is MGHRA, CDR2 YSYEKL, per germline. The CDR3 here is CASSPQPAGGPVQYF. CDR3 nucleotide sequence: TGCGCCAGCAGTCCCCAGCCAGCGGGAGGGCCAGTGCAGTACTTC.

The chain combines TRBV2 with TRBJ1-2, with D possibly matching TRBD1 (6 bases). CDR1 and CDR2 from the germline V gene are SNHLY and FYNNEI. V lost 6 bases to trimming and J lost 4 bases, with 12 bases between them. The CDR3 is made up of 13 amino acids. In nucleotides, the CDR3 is TGTGCCAGCAGGGCCAGGGGTGGCTATGGCTACACCTTC. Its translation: CASRARGGYGYTF.

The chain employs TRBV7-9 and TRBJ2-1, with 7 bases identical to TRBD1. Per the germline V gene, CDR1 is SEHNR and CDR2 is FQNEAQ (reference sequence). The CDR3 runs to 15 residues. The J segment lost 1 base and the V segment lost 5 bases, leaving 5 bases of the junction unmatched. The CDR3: CASSARGQSYNEQFF. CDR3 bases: TGTGCCAGCAGCGCCCGGGGACAGTCCTACAATGAGCAGTTCTTC. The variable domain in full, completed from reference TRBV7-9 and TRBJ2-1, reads DTGVSQNPRHKITKRGQNVTFRCDPISEHNRLYWYRQTLGQGPEFLTYFQNEAQLEKSRLLSDRFSAERPKGSFSTLEIQRTEQGDSAMYLCASSARGQSYNEQFFGPGTRLTVL.

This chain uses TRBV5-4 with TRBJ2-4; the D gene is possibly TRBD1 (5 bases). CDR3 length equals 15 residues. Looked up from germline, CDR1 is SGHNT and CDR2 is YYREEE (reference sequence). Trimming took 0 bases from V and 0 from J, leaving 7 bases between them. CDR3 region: CASSLDRRAKNIQYF. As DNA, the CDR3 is TGTGCCAGCAGCTTGGACAGGAGAGCCAAAAACATTCAGTACTTC.

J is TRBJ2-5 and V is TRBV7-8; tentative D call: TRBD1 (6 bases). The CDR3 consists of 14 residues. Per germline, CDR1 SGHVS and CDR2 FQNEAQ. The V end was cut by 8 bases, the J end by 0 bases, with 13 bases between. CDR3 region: CASFSDSDQETQYF. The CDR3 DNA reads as TGTGCCAGCTTCTCGGACAGCGACCAAGAGACCCAGTACTTC. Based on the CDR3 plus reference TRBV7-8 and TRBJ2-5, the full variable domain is GAGVSQSPRYKVAKRGQDVALRCDPISGHVSLFWYQQALGQGPEFLTYFQNEAQLDKSGLPSDRFFAERPEGSVSTLKIQRTQQEDSAVYLCASFSDSDQETQYFGPGTRLLVL.

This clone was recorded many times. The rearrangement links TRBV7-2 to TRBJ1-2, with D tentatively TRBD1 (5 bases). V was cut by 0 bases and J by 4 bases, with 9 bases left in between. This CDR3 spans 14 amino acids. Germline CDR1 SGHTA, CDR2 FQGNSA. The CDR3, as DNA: TGTGCCAGCAGCTTAGCGGGGCTACCCTATGGCTACACCTTC. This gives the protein CASSLAGLPYGYTF.

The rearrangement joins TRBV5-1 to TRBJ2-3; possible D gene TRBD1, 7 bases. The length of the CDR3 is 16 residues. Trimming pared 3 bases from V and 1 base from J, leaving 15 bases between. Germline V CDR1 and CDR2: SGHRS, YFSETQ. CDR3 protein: CASSSQGRYGTDTQYF. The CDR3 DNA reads TGCGCCAGCAGCTCACAGGGGAGGTACGGCACAGATACGCAGTATTTT.

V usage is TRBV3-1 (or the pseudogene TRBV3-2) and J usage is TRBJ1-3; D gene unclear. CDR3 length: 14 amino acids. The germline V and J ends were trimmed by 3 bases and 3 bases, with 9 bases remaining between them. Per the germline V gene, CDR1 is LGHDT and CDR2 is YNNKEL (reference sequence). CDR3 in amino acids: CASSQRAFGNTIYF. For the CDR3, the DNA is TGTGCCAGCAGCCAGAGGGCGTTTGGAAACACCATATATTTT.

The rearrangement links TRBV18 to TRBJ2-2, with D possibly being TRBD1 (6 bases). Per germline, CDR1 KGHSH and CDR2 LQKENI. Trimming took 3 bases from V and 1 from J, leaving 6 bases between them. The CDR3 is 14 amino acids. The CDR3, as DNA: TGTGCCAGCTCACCGACAGGGAACACCGGGGAGCTGTTTTTT. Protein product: CASSPTGNTGELFF.